Listed below are T cell receptor beta chains from one sample, sequenced in a study of response to subunit inactivated influenza vaccine. MiXCR was run by TCRdb on the RT-PCR reads, yielding one entry per CDR3 protein. The data contain 150,000 to 200,000 distinct CDR3 sequences, approximately 12% of them singletons. This sample was shared with a second study, whose subject was T cells expressing NK-cell markers.

The starting material was CD8+ T cells sorted from PBMCs, obtained 11 to 12 days after vaccination. Receptor source: a man aged 50 to 59 who received an inactivated influenza vaccine. Both conserved end residues are part of each CDR3. The D gene is left open where the match is weak. Expanded clones get a size class; other rows say once, few or many, or leave the size out.

V: TRBV2; size: few; J: TRBJ2-5; D: NA; CDR3: CASSDWVQETQYF; DNA: TGTGCCAGCAGTGACTGGGTACAAGAGACCCAGTACTTC
V: TRBV12-3/TRBV12-4; size: few; J: TRBJ2-3; D: NA; CDR3: CASSLGGGAQYF; DNA: TGTGCCAGCAGTTTAGGAGGGGGGGCGCAGTATTTT
V: TRBV20-1; size: NA; J: TRBJ2-5; D: TRBD2; CDR3: CSAIPLAEQETQYF; DNA: TGCAGTGCTATCCCTCTAGCGGAGCAAGAGACCCAGTACTTC
V: TRBV12-3/TRBV12-4; size: few; J: TRBJ2-1; D: TRBD1; CDR3: CASNQEQGNEQFF; DNA: TGTGCCAGCAACCAAGAACAGGGGAATGAGCAGTTCTTC
V: TRBV27; size: few; J: TRBJ2-3; D: NA; CDR3: CASSREVADTQYF; DNA: TGTGCCAGCAGCCGAGAGGTTGCAGATACGCAGTATTTT
V: TRBV4-3; size: NA; J: TRBJ1-2; D: NA; CDR3: CASNAATGRLYGYTF; DNA: TGCGCCAGCAACGCGGCGACTGGGAGGCTCTATGGCTACACCTTC
V: TRBV5-6; size: NA; J: TRBJ2-1; D: TRBD1; CDR3: CASSFGRRGFYNEQFF; DNA: TGTGCCAGCAGCTTTGGCCGCAGGGGGTTCTACAATGAGCAGTTCTTC
V: TRBV11-2; size: NA; J: TRBJ2-5; D: TRBD1; CDR3: CASSVYGTVGETQYF; DNA: TGTGCCAGCAGCGTTTACGGGACAGTTGGAGAGACCCAGTACTTC
V: TRBV7-6; size: NA; J: TRBJ2-1; D: TRBD2; CDR3: CASSSGTSGRAVEQFF; DNA: TGTGCCAGCAGCTCCGGAACTAGCGGGAGGGCCGTTGAGCAGTTCTTC
V: TRBV6-1; size: few; J: TRBJ1-5; D: TRBD1; CDR3: CASWTGPGQPQHF; DNA: TGTGCCAGTTGGACAGGGCCGGGGCAGCCCCAGCATTTT